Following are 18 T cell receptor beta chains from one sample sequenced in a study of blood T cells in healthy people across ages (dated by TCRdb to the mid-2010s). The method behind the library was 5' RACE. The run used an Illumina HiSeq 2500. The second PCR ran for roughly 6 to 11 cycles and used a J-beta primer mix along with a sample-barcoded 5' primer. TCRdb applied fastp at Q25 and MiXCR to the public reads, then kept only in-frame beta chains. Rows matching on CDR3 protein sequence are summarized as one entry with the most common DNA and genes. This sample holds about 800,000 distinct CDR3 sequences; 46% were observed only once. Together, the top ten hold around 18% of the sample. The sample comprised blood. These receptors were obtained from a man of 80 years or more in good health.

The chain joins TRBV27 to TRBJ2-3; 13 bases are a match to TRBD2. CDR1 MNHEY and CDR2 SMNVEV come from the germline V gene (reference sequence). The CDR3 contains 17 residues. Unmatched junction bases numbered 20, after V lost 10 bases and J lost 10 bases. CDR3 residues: CAIVAQPGLAGRRAQYF. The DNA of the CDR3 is TGTGCCATCGTCGCCCAGCCGGGACTAGCGGGGCGGCGGGCGCAGTATTTT.

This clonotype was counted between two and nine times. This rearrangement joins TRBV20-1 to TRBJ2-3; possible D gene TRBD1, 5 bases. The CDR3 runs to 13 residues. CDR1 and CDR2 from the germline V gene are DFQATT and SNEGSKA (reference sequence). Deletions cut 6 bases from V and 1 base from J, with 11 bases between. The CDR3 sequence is CSAGRERTDTQYF. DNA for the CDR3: TGCAGTGCCGGCAGGGAACGCACAGATACGCAGTATTTT.

CDR3: CASSGTRIYEQYF. CDR3 DNA sequence: TGTGCCAGCAGCGGGACTAGAATCTACGAGCAGTACTTC. The chain employs TRBV7-2 and TRBJ2-7; the match to TRBD2 covers 8 bases. The V gene end was trimmed by 5 bases and the J gene end by 3 bases; junction bases not matched to a gene: 3. The CDR3 contains 13 residues. CDR1 and CDR2 (germline): SGHTA, FQGNSA.

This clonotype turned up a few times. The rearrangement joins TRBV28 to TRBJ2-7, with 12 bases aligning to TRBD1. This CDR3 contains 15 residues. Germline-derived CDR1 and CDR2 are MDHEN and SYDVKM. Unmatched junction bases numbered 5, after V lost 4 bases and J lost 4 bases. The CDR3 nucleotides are TGTGCCAGCAGTTGGGGACAGGGGGCGAGGTACGAGCAGTACTTC. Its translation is CASSWGQGARYEQYF.

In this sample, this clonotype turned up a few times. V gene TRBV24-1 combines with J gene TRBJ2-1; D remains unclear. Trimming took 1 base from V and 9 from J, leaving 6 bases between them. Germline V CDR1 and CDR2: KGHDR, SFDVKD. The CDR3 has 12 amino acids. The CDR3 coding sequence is TGTGCCACCAGTGATTTAGAGTTTGAGCAGTTCTTC. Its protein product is CATSDLEFEQFF.

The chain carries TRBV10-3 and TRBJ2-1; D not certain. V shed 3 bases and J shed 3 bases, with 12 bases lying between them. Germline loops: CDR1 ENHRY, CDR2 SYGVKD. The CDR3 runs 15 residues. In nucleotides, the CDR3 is TGTGCCATCAGTGATCGGCTAGAGAACTACAATGAGCAGTTCTTC. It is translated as CAISDRLENYNEQFF.

The CDR3 region has the DNA TGTGCCATCAGCACCCGGGACAGGGGGCGCTACGAACTCTACGAGCAGTACTTC. Protein: CAISTRDRGRYELYEQYF. The gene calls are TRBV10-3 and TRBJ2-7, with 12 nucleotides matching TRBD1. CDR3 length: 18 residues. Germline V lookup: CDR1 ENHRY, CDR2 SYGVKD. V lost 6 bases, J lost 3 bases, and 15 bases stayed unmatched.

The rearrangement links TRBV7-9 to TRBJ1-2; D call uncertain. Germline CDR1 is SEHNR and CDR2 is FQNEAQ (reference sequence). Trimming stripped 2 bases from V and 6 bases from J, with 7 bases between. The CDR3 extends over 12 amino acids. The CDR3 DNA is TGTGCCAGCAGCTTAATTACCAATGGCTACACCTTC. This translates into CASSLITNGYTF.

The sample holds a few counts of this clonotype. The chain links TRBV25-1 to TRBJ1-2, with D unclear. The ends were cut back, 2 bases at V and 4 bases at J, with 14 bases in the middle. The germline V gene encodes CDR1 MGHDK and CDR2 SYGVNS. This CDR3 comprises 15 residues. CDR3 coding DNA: TGTGCCAGCAGTGAAACCGGACCGCTCGGCTATGGCTACACCTTC. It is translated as CASSETGPLGYGYTF.

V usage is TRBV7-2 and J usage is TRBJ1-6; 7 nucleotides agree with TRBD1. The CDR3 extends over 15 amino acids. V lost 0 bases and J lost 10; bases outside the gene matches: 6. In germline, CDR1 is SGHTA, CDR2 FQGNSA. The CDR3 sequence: CASSLAAGGGSPLHF. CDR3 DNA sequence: TGTGCCAGCAGCTTAGCGGCAGGGGGGGGGTCACCCCTCCACTTT.

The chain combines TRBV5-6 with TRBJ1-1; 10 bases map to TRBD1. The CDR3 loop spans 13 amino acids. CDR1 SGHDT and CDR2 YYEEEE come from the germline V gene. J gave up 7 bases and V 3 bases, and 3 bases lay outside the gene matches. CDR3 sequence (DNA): TGTGCCAGCAGCTGGGACAGGGGAATTGAAGCTTTCTTT. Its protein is CASSWDRGIEAFF.

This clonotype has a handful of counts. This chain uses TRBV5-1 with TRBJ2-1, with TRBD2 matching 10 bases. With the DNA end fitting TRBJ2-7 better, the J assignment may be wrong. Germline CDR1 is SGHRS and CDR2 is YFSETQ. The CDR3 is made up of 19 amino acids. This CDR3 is CASSLGPPKREGLYNEQYF. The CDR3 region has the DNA TGCGCCAGCAGCTTGGGCCCCCCAAAGCGGGAGGGCCTTTACAATGAGCAGTACTTC.

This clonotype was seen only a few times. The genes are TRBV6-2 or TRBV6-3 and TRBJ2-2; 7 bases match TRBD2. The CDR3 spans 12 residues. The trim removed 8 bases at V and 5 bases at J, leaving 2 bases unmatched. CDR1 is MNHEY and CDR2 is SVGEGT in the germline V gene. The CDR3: CASRRETGELFF. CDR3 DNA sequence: TGTGCCAGCCGGCGGGAGACCGGGGAGCTGTTTTTT.

The CDR3 sequence is CASSDEVGNSPLHF. CDR3 nucleotides: TGCGCCAGCAGCGACGAAGTGGGAAATTCACCCCTCCACTTT. The chain recombines TRBV10-1 with TRBJ1-6, with D hard to call. Germline values: CDR1 WNHNN, CDR2 SYGVQD (reference sequence). V was trimmed by 6 bases and J by 7 bases, leaving 13 bases between them. CDR3 length: 14 amino acids.

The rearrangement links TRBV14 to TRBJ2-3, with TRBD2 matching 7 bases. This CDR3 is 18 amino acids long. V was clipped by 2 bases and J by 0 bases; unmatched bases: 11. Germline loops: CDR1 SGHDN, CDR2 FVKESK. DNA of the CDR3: TGTGCCAGCAGCCAAAGACTTCTAGCGGCCTCTAGCACAGATACGCAGTATTTT. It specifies CASSQRLLAASSTDTQYF.

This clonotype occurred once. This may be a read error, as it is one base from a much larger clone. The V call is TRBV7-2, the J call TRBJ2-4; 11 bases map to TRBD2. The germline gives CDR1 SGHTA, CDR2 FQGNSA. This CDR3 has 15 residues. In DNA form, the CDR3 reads TGTGCCAGCTTAGGGCTAGCGGGAGGTGCCTACGAGCAGCACTTC. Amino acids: CASLGLAGGAYEQHF.

The CDR3 nucleotides read TGCAGTGCAAGCGGGTCGAGCTTCTACAATGAGCAGTTCTTC. Residues: CSASGSSFYNEQFF. V is TRBV20-1 and J is TRBJ2-1; D is perhaps TRBD2 (6 bases). Between the trimmed V and J ends, which lost 6 bases and 3 bases, there was a span of 15 bases. From germline, CDR1 is DFQATT and CDR2 SNEGSKA (reference sequence). The CDR3 runs 14 residues.

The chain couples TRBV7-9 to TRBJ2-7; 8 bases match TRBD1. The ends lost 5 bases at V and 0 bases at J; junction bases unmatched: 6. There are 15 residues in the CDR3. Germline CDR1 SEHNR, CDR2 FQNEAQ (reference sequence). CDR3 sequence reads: CASSRGQDYSYEQYF. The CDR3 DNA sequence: TGTGCCAGCAGCCGGGGACAGGATTACTCCTACGAGCAGTACTTC.